This T cell receptor (beta chain) was observed in a study of shared T cell receptors in the human thymus. Sequencing used immunoSEQ multiplex PCR; TCRdb keeps in-frame clones, though not all of them. The data contain about 540,000 clones, approximately 80% of them singletons. The V gene end was trimmed by 5 bases and the J gene end by 6 bases; junction bases not matched to a gene: 7. CDR3 length equals 14 residues. Looked up from germline, CDR1 is GTSNPN and CDR2 is SVGIG (reference sequence). This sample was shared with a second study, whose subject was human thymus T cells. That paper states: Use of V and J genes seemed skewed within the thymic and blood repertoires.

This receptor was taken from a boy younger than two with a congenital heart defect. The specimen sequenced was thymocytes. The chain joins TRBV30 to TRBJ2-2; TRBD1 aligns across 9 bases. For the CDR3, the DNA is TGTGCCTGGGAGGGACAGGGCCGACCCGGGGAGCTGTTTTTT. Translating gives CAWEGQGRPGELFF.